This is a list of T cell receptor beta chains from one sample in a study of cytomegalovirus exposure and HLA in healthy donors. Data came from immunoSEQ multiplex PCR; TCRdb stores just in-frame clones and leaves some out. The sample has about 92,000 clones; 70% to 90% are singletons. Sequencing used PBMCs. The receptor source for this set is a woman aged 18-29 years in good health and CMV-seropositive. Each CDR3 is given with its conserved first and last residue. A D gene is named only where the DNA matches it firmly. A row's size may be missing; if present it is once, few, many or a size class.

V gene	D gene	clone size	J gene	CDR3 DNA	CDR3 protein
TRBV6-4	TRBD2	few	TRBJ2-3	TGTGCCAGCAGTGACTCGGAGAGCGGGGGGGCAGATACGCAGTATTTT	CASSDSESGGADTQYF
TRBV7-8	TRBD2	.	TRBJ2-1	TGTGCCAGCAGCTTAGTGGGGGGACTAGGCGGGAGTTCTATCGGTGAGCAGTTCTTC	CASSLVGGLGGSSIGEQFF
TRBV5-1	.	.	TRBJ1-6	TGCGCCAGCAGCTTAGGCCAGGGGAATTCACCCCTCCACTTT	CASSLGQGNSPLHF
TRBV11-2	.	.	TRBJ2-2	TGTGCCAGCAGCTTACAAGGACAGCTGAACACCGGGGAGCTGTTTTTT	CASSLQGQLNTGELFF
TRBV12-5	.	.	TRBJ2-1	TGTGCTAGTGGTTTGTATTCTAGCGACTATGAGCAGTTCTTC	CASGLYSSDYEQFF
TRBV19	.	.	TRBJ1-5	TGTGCCAGTACTTGGCGACACCTGAATCAGCCCCAGCATTTT	CASTWRHLNQPQHF
TRBV5-1	.	.	TRBJ1-2	TGCGCCAGCAGCTTCCAGGGGCCCCCCGAGGGCTACACCTTC	CASSFQGPPEGYTF
TRBV7-9	TRBD1	.	TRBJ2-7	TGTTCCAGCAGCTCCGCGGGACAGGGAAAAGATTTTACCTACGAGCAGTACTTC	CSSSSAGQGKDFTYEQYF
TRBV23-1	.	.	TRBJ2-2	TGCGCCAGCAGATTAAGTGGGGCCGCGAACACCGGGGAGCTGTTTTTT	CASRLSGAANTGELFF
TRBV10-3	.	.	TRBJ1-5	TGTGCCATCAGTGAAGGAGCGCAGCCCCAGCATTTT	CAISEGAQPQHF
TRBV5-1	.	.	TRBJ2-5	TGCGCCAGCAGCGACCCCACAGGGACCCAAGAGACCCAGTACTTC	CASSDPTGTQETQYF
TRBV25-1	.	.	TRBJ2-7	TGTGCCAGCAGTGAACAGGGGTCGTGGAGCTACGAGCAGTACTTC	CASSEQGSWSYEQYF
TRBV6-5	.	.	TRBJ1-3	TGTGCCAGCAGTAAACACGGGTCCTCTGGAAACACCATATATTTT	CASSKHGSSGNTIYF
TRBV2	TRBD1	.	TRBJ2-7	TGTGCCAGCATCGACCCCGGACAGGGTGACTCCTACGAGCAGTACTTC	CASIDPGQGDSYEQYF
TRBV2	TRBD1	.	TRBJ1-5	TGTGCCAGCAGTGCGGGACAGGGAGCTCAGCCCCAGCATTTT	CASSAGQGAQPQHF
TRBV7-8	.	.	TRBJ1-3	TGTGCCAGCAGCTACCCGAGTTTCTCTGGAAACACCATATATTTT	CASSYPSFSGNTIYF
TRBV13	.	.	TRBJ1-1	TGTGCCAGCAGCTTAGGCGGGGAGAGGGAGGCTTTCTTT	CASSLGGEREAFF
TRBV30	TRBD1	.	TRBJ1-1	TGTGCCTGGAGTGTTACAGGGGAGGCTTTCTTT	CAWSVTGEAFF
TRBV19	TRBD2	.	TRBJ2-3	TGTGCCAGTAGTACACCGGGACTAGTCCCTAGCACAGATACGCAGTATTTT	CASSTPGLVPSTDTQYF
TRBV28	TRBD2	.	TRBJ2-3	TGTGCCAGCAGTCACACACTAGCGGGAGGGGGGGATACGCAGTATTTT	CASSHTLAGGGDTQYF
TRBV27	.	few	TRBJ2-3	TGTGCCACCATGAGCCCGGGGGATGCAGATACGCAGTATTTT	CATMSPGDADTQYF
TRBV11-2	.	.	TRBJ1-2	TGTGCCAGCAGCATCGCGGAGGGGTATGGCTACACCTTC	CASSIAEGYGYTF
TRBV6-1	TRBD1	once	TRBJ2-6	TGTGCCACCGCTAGACAGGGCGCTGGGGCCAACGTCCTGACTTTC	CATARQGAGANVLTF
TRBV15	.	.	TRBJ2-4	TGTGCCACCGGGGCTTCAGCCAAAAACATTCAGTACTTC	CATGASAKNIQYF
TRBV28	TRBD1	.	TRBJ2-1	TGTGCCAGCAGTTTGCTCGGACAGGTGACCTCCAATGAGCAGTTCTTC	CASSLLGQVTSNEQFF
TRBV6-4	.	.	TRBJ2-5	TGTGCCAGCAGTGGACAAAACCAAGAGACCCAGTACTTC	CASSGQNQETQYF
TRBV6-1	.	.	TRBJ2-7	TGTGCCAGCAGGAGAAACTACGAGCAGTACTTC	CASRRNYEQYF
TRBV6-4	.	few	TRBJ2-3	TGTGCCAGCTCGCCGGAGACGGGGAACACAGATACGCAGTATTTT	CASSPETGNTDTQYF
TRBV10-3	.	.	TRBJ1-4	TGTGCCACCTCAGGCCCCGCGAACGAAAAACTGTTTTTT	CATSGPANEKLFF
TRBV4-1	.	.	TRBJ2-3	TGCGCCAGCAGCCAAGATGCGGGAGATACGCAGTATTTT	CASSQDAGDTQYF
TRBV13	TRBD2	.	TRBJ2-7	TGTGCCAGCAGCTACGCGGGAGAGGGATACGAGCAGTACTTC	CASSYAGEGYEQYF
TRBV28	TRBD1	.	TRBJ1-1	TGTGCCAGCAACCCAGGGGGAGTCACCCCGAACACTGAAGCTTTCTTT	CASNPGGVTPNTEAFF
TRBV5-1	TRBD1	.	TRBJ1-6	TGCGCCAGCAGCCCCCGACAGGGAGGAGGTCCGGAGGTGGGACCCCTCCACTTT	CASSPRQGGGPEVGPLHF
TRBV11-2	TRBD1	.	TRBJ2-7	TGTGCCAGCAGCCAAGACAGGGGCGGCGAGCAGTACTTC	CASSQDRGGEQYF
TRBV10-1	.	.	TRBJ2-7	TGCGCCAGCAGCCCGGGACTCTACGAGCAGTACTTC	CASSPGLYEQYF
TRBV29-1	.	.	TRBJ1-1	TGCAGCGCTGGGGAGGTTGAAGCTTTCTTT	CSAGEVEAFF
TRBV7-8	.	.	TRBJ2-5	TGTGCCAGCAGCTCAACATGGAGTTACCAAGAGACCCAGTACTTC	CASSSTWSYQETQYF
TRBV7-8	TRBD2	.	TRBJ2-5	TGTGCCAGCAGAAAGACACCGGGACTAGGTTTTGAGACCCAGTACTTC	CASRKTPGLGFETQYF
TRBV5-4	.	.	TRBJ2-5	TGTGCCAGCAGCTTGGGACTAGAGGTAGAGACCCAGTACTTC	CASSLGLEVETQYF
TRBV2	TRBD1	.	TRBJ1-2	TGTGCCAGCAGTGATTTAGGGACAGGGCGATATAACTATGGCTACACCTTC	CASSDLGTGRYNYGYTF
TRBV4-1	.	.	TRBJ1-2	TGCGCCAGCAGCCAAGGAGGGAGCCCTAACTATGGCTACACCTTC	CASSQGGSPNYGYTF
TRBV28	.	.	TRBJ1-2	TGTGCCAGCAGTTTAGGTGCCCCCGGTGGCTACACCTTC	CASSLGAPGGYTF
TRBV9	.	.	TRBJ2-3	TGTGCCAGCAGCGTAGCTGTCTCGGGCACAGATACGCAGTATTTT	CASSVAVSGTDTQYF
TRBV7-2	.	.	TRBJ1-5	TGTGCCAGCAGCTTAGACAGCGGGTATCAGCCCCAGCATTTT	CASSLDSGYQPQHF
TRBV9	TRBD1	.	TRBJ1-1	TGTGCCAGCAGCCCCCGTGGGACAGGGTGGAACACTGAAGCTTTCTTT	CASSPRGTGWNTEAFF
TRBV6-1	.	.	TRBJ2-4	TGTGCCAGCAGTGAATCGCGGCTCCTGAGGGCCAAAAACATTCAGTACTTC	CASSESRLLRAKNIQYF
TRBV15	.	.	TRBJ1-4	TGTGCCACCAGCAGGAAGGGGGAAAAACTGTTTTTT	CATSRKGEKLFF
TRBV18	.	.	TRBJ1-3	TGTGCCAGCTCACCCGACTACCGCTCTGGAAACACCATATATTTT	CASSPDYRSGNTIYF
TRBV4-1	.	.	TRBJ1-5	TGCGCCAGCAGCCAAGGTTCCCCCGGGGGAATCAATCAGCCCCAGCATTTT	CASSQGSPGGINQPQHF
TRBV15	TRBD1	.	TRBJ1-2	TGTGCCACCAGCAGAGTAGTTGGCCAGGGGGATGGCTACACCTTC	CATSRVVGQGDGYTF